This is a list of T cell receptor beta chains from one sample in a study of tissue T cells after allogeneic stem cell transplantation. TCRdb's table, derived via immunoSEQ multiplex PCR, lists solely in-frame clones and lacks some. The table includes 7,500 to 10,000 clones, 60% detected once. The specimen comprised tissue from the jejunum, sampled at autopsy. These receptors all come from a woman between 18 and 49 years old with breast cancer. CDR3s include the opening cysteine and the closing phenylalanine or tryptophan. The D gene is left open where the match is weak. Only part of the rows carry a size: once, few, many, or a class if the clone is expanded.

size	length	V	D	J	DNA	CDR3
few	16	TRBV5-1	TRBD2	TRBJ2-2	TGCGCCAGCAGCTTGAAGCGCGGGGGGGACACCGGGGAGCTGTTTTTT	CASSLKRGGDTGELFF
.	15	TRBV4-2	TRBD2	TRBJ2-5	TGTGCCAGCAGCAGAGGACTAGCGGCCCAAGAGACCCAGTACTTC	CASSRGLAAQETQYF
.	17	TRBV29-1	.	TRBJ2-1	TGCAGCGTTGGGGGCCGGGGACCTTTTATGGGCGACAATGAGCAGTTCTTC	CSVGGRGPFMGDNEQFF
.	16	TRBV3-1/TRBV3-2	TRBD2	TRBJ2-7	TGTGCCAGCAGCCAATTCTCGGGACTAGCTAACTACGAGCAGTACTTC	CASSQFSGLANYEQYF
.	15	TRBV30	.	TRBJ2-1	TGTGCCTGGAGTGTTCTGGGAGAACCCTACAATGAGCAGTTCTTC	CAWSVLGEPYNEQFF
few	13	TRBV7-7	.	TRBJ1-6	TGTGCTAGCAGCTTAGACAGGAGTTCACCCCTCCACTTT	CASSLDRSSPLHF
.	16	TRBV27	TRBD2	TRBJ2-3	TGTGCCAGCAGTCATCCCCCGGGGGGGGCCGGAGATACGCAGTATTTT	CASSHPPGGAGDTQYF
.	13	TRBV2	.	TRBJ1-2	TGTGCCAGCAGTGATGGGGGGCTGGGTGGCTACACCTTC	CASSDGGLGGYTF
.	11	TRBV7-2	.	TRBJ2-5	TGTGCCAGCAGCTTCCAAGAGACCCAGTACTTC	CASSFQETQYF
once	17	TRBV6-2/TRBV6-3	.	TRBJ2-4	TGTGCCAGCAGTCCGAGATTTGACCAGCTAGCCAAAAACATTCAGTACTTC	CASSPRFDQLAKNIQYF
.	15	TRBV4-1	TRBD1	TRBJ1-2	TGCGCCAGCAGCCGCTTGGACAGGGGGGACTATGGCTACACCTTC	CASSRLDRGDYGYTF
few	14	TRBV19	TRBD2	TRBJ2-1	TGTGCCAGTAGTATCGGGCGGGGGTACAATGAGCAGTTCTTC	CASSIGRGYNEQFF
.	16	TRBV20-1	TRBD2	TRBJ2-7	TGCAGTGCTAGTTTTTCGAGCGGGGGGGCCGGCGACGAGCAGTACTTC	CSASFSSGGAGDEQYF
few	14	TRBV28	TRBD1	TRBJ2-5	TGTGCCAGCAGTGGACAGGGGGTCCAGGAGACCCAGTACTTC	CASSGQGVQETQYF
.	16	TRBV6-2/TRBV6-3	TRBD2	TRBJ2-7	TGTGCCAGCAGTGGACTAGCGGGGGGGCCCCCCTACGAGCAGTACTTC	CASSGLAGGPPYEQYF
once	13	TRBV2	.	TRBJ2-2	TGTGCCAGCTACTGGGACGTAGAGGGGGAGCTGTTTTTT	CASYWDVEGELFF
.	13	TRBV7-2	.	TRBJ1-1	TGTGCCAGCAACCGTGACGGGAGGGGTGAAGCTTTCTTT	CASNRDGRGEAFF
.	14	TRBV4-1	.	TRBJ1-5	TGCGCCAGCAGCCAAGATAGGGGCAATCAGCCCCAGCATTTT	CASSQDRGNQPQHF
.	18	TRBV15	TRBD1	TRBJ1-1	TGTGCCACCAGGGTGCCCCCGAATCGGCAGGGGGCGGACACTGAAGCTTTCTTT	CATRVPPNRQGADTEAFF
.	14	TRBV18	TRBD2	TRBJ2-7	TGTGCCAGCTCACCCTTGGCGGGAGGATCCGAGCAGTACTTC	CASSPLAGGSEQYF
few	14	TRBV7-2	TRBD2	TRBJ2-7	TGTGCCAGCAGCTCGACTAGCGGGGGGTTCGAGCAGTACTTC	CASSSTSGGFEQYF
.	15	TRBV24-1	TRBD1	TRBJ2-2	TGTGCCACCAGTGATTCCGGGACAGGGACCGGGGAGCTGTTTTTT	CATSDSGTGTGELFF
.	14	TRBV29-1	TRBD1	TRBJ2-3	TGCAGCGTTGATAGGACAGGGACCACAGATACGCAGTATTTT	CSVDRTGTTDTQYF
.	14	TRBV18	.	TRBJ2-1	TGTGCCAGCTCACCAACGCGCGGGGACAATGAGCAGTTCTTC	CASSPTRGDNEQFF
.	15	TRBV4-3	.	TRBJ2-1	TGCGCCAGCAGCCAAGACAGGGCGGATTACAATGAGCAGTTCTTC	CASSQDRADYNEQFF
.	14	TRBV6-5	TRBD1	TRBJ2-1	TGTGCCAGCAGATCTACAGGGGTAAGGAATGAGCAGTTCTTC	CASRSTGVRNEQFF
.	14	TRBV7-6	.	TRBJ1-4	TGTGCCAGCAGCTTAGACAGGGTGTATGAAAAACTGTTTTTT	CASSLDRVYEKLFF
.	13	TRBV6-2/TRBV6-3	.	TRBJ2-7	TGTGCCAGCAGTTCGCCGGACTTCTACGAGCAGTACTTC	CASSSPDFYEQYF
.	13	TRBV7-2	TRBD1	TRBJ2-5	TGTGCCAGCAGCTTGGACAGGAGCGAGACCCAGTACTTC	CASSLDRSETQYF